Below are 21 T cell receptor gamma chains sequenced from a single sample in a study of gamma delta lymphoproliferative disorders and STAT genes. Sequencing used genomic DNA taken from PBMCs of patients and controls. TCRdb fed the multiplex PCR reads into CATT to redo clone calling. This sample yields 2,000 to 2,500 gamma-chain clones, of which 9.8% are seen a single time; roughly three fifths belongs to the top ten. Sequencing input: blood. The receptors come from a human donor with gamma-delta T-cell large granular lymphocyte leukemia.

Notes on this clone: This clone may be a read error of a much larger clone one base away. The DNA is left out, because the CDR3 cannot be placed on it with certainty; the CDR3 is given as TCRdb lists it. The V gene is given as TRGV11, and no J gene call is available. TRGV11 is marked as an open reading frame, function uncertain. The CDR3 spans 18 amino acids, including both terminal residues. The CDR3 sequence: CTTVPAGLGTSSRYKELF.

This clone was found a few times. The translation of this DNA and the TCRdb protein of a much larger clone differ at residue 5, probably owing to a read error; the protein shown here is translated from the DNA. The chain joins TRGV8 to TRGJ1 or TRGJ2. No J gene is reported in TCRdb; it was inferred here by comparing the DNA with germline. Germline lookup yields CDR1 VENAVY and CDR2 YDSYNSRV. V shed 5 bases, J shed 6 bases, and the junction held 4 bases outside the gene matches. CDR3 size: 11 residues. The CDR3 DNA reads TGTGCCACCTGGGTTGGTTATAAGAAACTCTTT. Protein product: CATWVGYKKLF.

This chain joins TRGV4 and TRGJ1 or TRGJ2. Assignment of the J gene here rests on matching the DNA to germline, because TCRdb gives none. The CDR3 spans 12 residues. CDR1 EGSTGY and CDR2 YDSYTSSV come from the germline V gene. The V and J ends lost 9 bases and 5 bases, in that order; junction bases with no gene match: 10. Written as DNA, the CDR3 is TGTGCCACCCGCTGCCCGAATTATAAGAAACTCTTT. Amino acids: CATRCPNYKKLF.

In this sample, this clone turned up a few times. The chain joins TRGV11 to TRGJ1 or TRGJ2. TCRdb offers no J gene call, so here the DNA was matched to germline to obtain one. TRGV11 is placed among ORFs of uncertain function. The CDR3 extends over 16 amino acids. J lost 3 bases, V lost 0 bases, and 8 bases had no gene match. CDR3 amino acids: CACWIRHDAFYYKKLF. The CDR3, as DNA: TGTGCCTGCTGGATTAGGCACGATGCCTTTTATTATAAGAAACTCTTT.

This clone qualifies as medium-sized. The chain uses TRGV4 and TRGJ1 or TRGJ2. The J gene, missing from TCRdb, was assigned here through DNA to germline matching. Unmatched junction bases numbered 8, after V lost 2 bases and J lost 4 bases. Germline CDR1 reads EGSTGY; CDR2 reads YDSYTSSV. The CDR3 has 14 residues. DNA of the CDR3: TGTGCCACCTGGGATGACCCCATCTATTATAAGAAACTCTTT. This translates into CATWDDPIYYKKLF.

About this clone: The mismatch at residue 2 between this DNA's translation and the TCRdb protein of a much larger clone likely reflects a read error; the protein shown is translated from the DNA. The chain recombines TRGV9 with TRGJP. The J gene, not given by TCRdb, was assigned here from a germline match of the nucleotide sequence. Germline CDR1 GITISATS, CDR2 ISYDGTV (reference sequence). The CDR3 loop spans 15 amino acids. Here the CDR3 DNA reads TGTACCTTGTGGGAGGAAGAGTTGGGCAAAAAAATCAAGGTATTT. Its protein is CTLWEEELGKKIKVF.

The chain combines TRGV3 with TRGJ1 or TRGJ2. TCRdb does not report a J gene; here it was assigned by matching the DNA to germline references. The V gene end was trimmed by 9 bases and the J gene end by 3 bases; junction bases not matched to a gene: 11. Per the germline V gene, CDR1 is VTNTFY and CDR2 is YDVSTARD (reference sequence). CDR3 length: 13 residues. The CDR3 protein is CATPHLLYYKKLF. The DNA for the CDR3 is TGTGCCACCCCCCACCTCCTTTATTATAAGAAACTCTTT.

V gene TRGV4 combines with J gene TRGJ1 or TRGJ2. Here the J gene came from matching the DNA to germline, since TCRdb omits it. Germline values: CDR1 EGSTGY, CDR2 YDSYTSSV. V dropped 3 bases and J dropped 6; count of bases not matched to a gene: 11. The CDR3 is made up of 14 amino acids. This CDR3 reads CATWDLGSSYKKLF. DNA for the CDR3: TGTGCCACCTGGGATTTAGGAAGCTCTTATAAGAAACTCTTT.

Comments on this clone: One base away lies a much larger clone, so this may be a sequencing read error. The sample carries other DNA sequences with the same CDR3. This chain connects TRGV8 to TRGJP1. Germline matching of the DNA provided the J gene here, since TCRdb leaves it blank. Germline loops: CDR1 VENAVY, CDR2 YDSYNSRV. The CDR3 consists of 17 residues. The CDR3: CATWDRRTYTTGWFKIF. The CDR3, as DNA: TGTGCCACCTGGGATAGGCGAACATATACCACTGGCTGGTTCAAGATATTT.

This chain uses TRGV9 with TRGJ1 or TRGJ2. In the absence of a J gene in TCRdb, the DNA was matched to germline to assign it here. Trimming cost V 0 bases and J 7 bases; bases outside gene matches: 9. Germline V gene lookup returns CDR1 GITISATS and CDR2 ISYDGTV (reference sequence). The CDR3 runs 14 residues. The CDR3: CALWEVVVGYKKLF. In DNA, the CDR3 is TGTGCCTTGTGGGAGGTGGTGGTGGGATATAAGAAACTCTTT.

J is TRGJ1 or TRGJ2 and V is TRGV9. TCRdb does not report a J gene; here it was assigned by matching the DNA to germline references. This CDR3 region has 13 residues. Germline CDR1 is GITISATS and CDR2 is ISYDGTV (reference sequence). Trimming cost V 0 bases and J 5 bases; bases outside gene matches: 4. The CDR3 loop is CALWEVHHYKKLF. CDR3 sequence (DNA): TGTGCCTTGTGGGAGGTGCATCATTATAAGAAACTCTTT.

By its share, this clone is medium-sized. The DNA of the CDR3 is TGTGCCACCTGGGACAGGGATTATTATAAGAAACTCTTT. This translates into CATWDRDYYKKLF. The V gene is TRGV3, the J gene TRGJ1 or TRGJ2. The J gene is absent in TCRdb and was assigned here via DNA matching to germline. V was pared by 0 bases and J by 2 bases, with 1 base of the junction left unmatched. The CDR3 loop spans 13 amino acids. CDR1 is VTNTFY, CDR2 YDVSTARD, per germline (reference sequence).

Only a few counts were recorded for this clone. The chain carries TRGV2 and TRGJ1 or TRGJ2. The J gene was not available in TCRdb and was assigned here by matching the DNA to germline segments. Losses at the gene ends were 8 bases for V and 1 base for J; bases not matched to a gene: 5. The CDR3 sequence is 12 residues long. Germline V lookup: CDR1 EGSNGY, CDR2 YDSYNSKV. Here the CDR3 DNA reads TGTGCCACCTATGGTAATTATTATAAGAAACTCTTT. Protein product: CATYGNYYKKLF.

By share of the sample, this clone is medium-sized. The chain combines TRGV4 with TRGJ1 or TRGJ2. Here the J gene came from matching the DNA to germline, since TCRdb omits it. V dropped 1 base and J dropped 11; count of bases not matched to a gene: 5. Per germline, CDR1 EGSTGY and CDR2 YDSYTSSV. The CDR3 is 11 residues long. CDR3 nucleotide sequence: TGTGCCACCTGGGATGGTCTTCAGAAACTCTTT. Translation: CATWDGLQKLF.

This clone is labeled as medium-sized. The sample contains more than one DNA sequence encoding this CDR3. A V gene of TRGV4 was called, but no J gene was assigned. The V gene's germline CDR1 is EGSTGY and CDR2 YDSYTSSV. This CDR3 is 10 amino acids long. CDR3 sequence (DNA): TGTGCCACCTGGGATGGGCGCCTACTCTTT. The encoded protein is CATWDGRLLF.

The CDR3 bases are TGTGCCACCTGGGACAGGCGGATTGCATACCGGGCCACCGCGAATTATTATAAGAAACTCTTT. This sequence encodes CATWDRRIAYRATANYYKKLF. This chain joins TRGV3 and TRGJ1 or TRGJ2. TCRdb is silent on the J gene; assignment here came from matching the DNA to germline. The CDR3 extends over 21 amino acids. Germline V lookup: CDR1 VTNTFY, CDR2 YDVSTARD (reference sequence). V dropped 0 bases and J dropped 0; count of bases not matched to a gene: 23.

This clone is classed as medium-sized. In DNA, the CDR3 is TGTGCCTTGTGGGATGAACAAGAGTTGGGCAAAAAAATCAAGGTATTT. Protein product: CALWDEQELGKKIKVF. This chain joins TRGV9 and TRGJP. TCRdb gives no J gene; it was assigned here by matching the DNA to germline. This CDR3 has 16 amino acids. Germline lookup yields CDR1 GITISATS and CDR2 ISYDGTV (reference sequence). The ends lost 4 bases at V and 4 bases at J; junction bases unmatched: 4.

In its sample, this clone ranks as medium-sized (0.01 to 0.1%). V and J are TRGV11 and TRGJ1 or TRGJ2. The J gene, not given by TCRdb, was assigned here from a germline match of the nucleotide sequence. TRGV11 is reported as an ORF; its role is uncertain. CDR3 size: 15 residues. The V and J ends lost 2 bases and 8 bases, in that order; junction bases with no gene match: 12. As DNA, the CDR3 is TGTGCCTGCTGGATTAGGCCTCGGGCCAGAAATAAGAAACTCTTT. Translated: CACWIRPRARNKKLF.

This chain uses TRGV11 with TRGJ1 or TRGJ2. TCRdb is silent on the J gene; assignment here came from matching the DNA to germline. TRGV11 is labeled an ORF, and its function is uncertain. V was pared by 7 bases and J by 7 bases, with 4 bases of the junction left unmatched. The CDR3 runs to 11 residues. CDR3 residues: CACWMGYKKLF. CDR3 sequence (DNA): TGTGCCTGCTGGATGGGGTATAAGAAACTCTTT.

This clone is classed as medium-sized (0.01 to 0.1%). This chain links TRGV4 with TRGJ1 or TRGJ2. No J gene is reported in TCRdb; it was inferred here by comparing the DNA with germline. Germline loops: CDR1 EGSTGY, CDR2 YDSYTSSV. This CDR3 spans 14 amino acids. V dropped 2 bases and J dropped 3; count of bases not matched to a gene: 7. CDR3 amino acids: CATWDEGAYYKKLF. The CDR3 region has the DNA TGTGCCACCTGGGATGAGGGGGCTTATTATAAGAAACTCTTT.

This clone counts as medium-sized. One junction end disagrees with the germline gene, perhaps due to a read error. This chain joins TRGV10 and TRGJ1 or TRGJ2. Assignment of the J gene here rests on matching the DNA to germline, because TCRdb gives none. TRGV10 is identified as an open reading frame with a role that is uncertain. This CDR3 is built from 9 residues. The CDR3 is CAGTSKKLF. The CDR3 DNA reads TGCGCCGGAACCTCCAAGAAACTCTTT.